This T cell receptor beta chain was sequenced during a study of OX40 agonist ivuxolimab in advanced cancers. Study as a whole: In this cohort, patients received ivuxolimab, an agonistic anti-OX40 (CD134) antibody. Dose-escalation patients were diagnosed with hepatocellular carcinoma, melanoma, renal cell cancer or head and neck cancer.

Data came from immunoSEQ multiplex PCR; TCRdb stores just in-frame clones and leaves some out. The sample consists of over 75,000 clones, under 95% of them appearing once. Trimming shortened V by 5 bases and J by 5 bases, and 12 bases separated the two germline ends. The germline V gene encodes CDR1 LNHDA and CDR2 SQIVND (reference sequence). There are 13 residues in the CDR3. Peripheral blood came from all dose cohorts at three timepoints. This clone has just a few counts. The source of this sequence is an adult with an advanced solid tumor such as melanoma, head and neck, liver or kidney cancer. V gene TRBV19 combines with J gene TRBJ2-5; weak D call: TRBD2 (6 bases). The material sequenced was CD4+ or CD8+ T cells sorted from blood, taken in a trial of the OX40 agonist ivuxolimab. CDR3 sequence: CASSSGSTETQYF. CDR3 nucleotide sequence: TGTGCCAGTAGTTCCGGGAGTACGGAGACCCAGTACTTC.